These 23 T cell receptor beta chains originate from one sample sequenced in a study of T cell changes during pregnancy in multiple sclerosis. Produced via immunoSEQ multiplex PCR; TCRdb's table is partial and in-frame only. Of roughly 100,000 clones listed, about nine tenths are singletons. This specimen was peripheral blood, taken in the second trimester of pregnancy. All receptors come from a female donor in good health, enrolled as a control in a pregnancy study.

V usage is TRBV6-1 and J usage is TRBJ2-2, with TRBD1 matching over 7 bases. CDR1 and CDR2 from the germline V gene are MNHNS and SASEGT. The V segment lost 8 bases and the J segment 5 bases; nucleotides outside the gene matches: 2. The CDR3 is 12 residues long. The CDR3 loop is CASRQGTGELFF. In DNA, the CDR3 is TGTGCCAGCCGACAGGGAACCGGGGAGCTGTTTTTT.

Details on this clone: The same CDR3 can be traced to other DNA sequences in this sample. The J gene is TRBJ2-3, the V gene TRBV4-3; 8 positions match TRBD2. Germline V gene sequence: CDR1 LGHNA, CDR2 YSLEER. The ends lost 3 bases at V and 6 bases at J; junction bases unmatched: 14. CDR3 length equals 17 residues. CDR3 in amino acids: CASSQALTSATPDTQYF. CDR3 DNA: TGCGCCAGCAGCCAGGCCTTGACTAGCGCAACCCCGGATACGCAGTATTTT.

V gene TRBV6-1 combines with J gene TRBJ1-1, with a weak D call TRBD1 (5 bases). CDR3 size: 17 residues. Trimming cost V 2 bases and J 4 bases, with 20 bases left between them. CDR1 is MNHNS, CDR2 SASEGT, per germline. In nucleotides, the CDR3 is TGTGCCAGCAGTGAATTGGACCTAGGGGAGGGAGGCACTGAAGCTTTCTTT. Protein: CASSELDLGEGGTEAFF.

The gene calls are TRBV5-8 and TRBJ2-3; 7 nucleotides line up with TRBD1. The CDR3 totals 15 residues. V lost 4 bases, J lost 0 bases, and 5 bases stayed unmatched. Germline-derived CDR1 and CDR2 are SGHTS and YDEGEE. CDR3 DNA sequence: TGTGCCAGCAGCGTAGGGACAGCCAGCACAGATACGCAGTATTTT. It is translated as CASSVGTASTDTQYF.

The chain is built from TRBV5-1 and TRBJ2-2, with 9 bases aligning to TRBD2. V lost 7 bases, J lost 4 bases, and 8 bases stayed unmatched. The CDR3 sequence is 15 residues long. CDR1 SGHRS and CDR2 YFSETQ come from the germline V gene. This chain's CDR3 is CASSRLAGTTGELFF. CDR3 sequence (DNA): TGCGCCAGCTCACGGCTAGCGGGGACCACCGGGGAGCTGTTTTTT.

This chain connects TRBV25-1 to TRBJ1-4; possibly TRBD1 for D (5 bases). Trimming pared 7 bases from V and 0 bases from J, leaving 15 bases between. CDR3 size: 16 residues. Germline CDR1 and CDR2: MGHDK and SYGVNS. The CDR3 DNA is TGTGCCAGCACCCGACAGCCCCCAGCAACTAATGAAAAACTGTTTTTT. Its protein is CASTRQPPATNEKLFF. The whole variable domain, filled in from reference TRBV25-1 and TRBJ1-4, reads EADIYQTPRYLVIGTGKKITLECSQTMGHDKMYWYQQDPGMELHLIHYSYGVNSTEKGDLSSESTVSRIRTEHFPLTLESARPSHTSQYLCASTRQPPATNEKLFFGSGTQLSVL.

This chain connects TRBV18 to TRBJ2-2; D might be TRBD2 (5 bases). The CDR3 runs to 15 residues. Per germline, CDR1 KGHSH and CDR2 LQKENI. The ends were cut back, 5 bases at V and 1 base at J, with 11 bases in the middle. CDR3 in DNA: TGTGCCAGCTCAAGGGCCGGAGGGAACACCGGGGAGCTGTTTTTT. Translated, it gives CASSRAGGNTGELFF.

The table lists this clone with a count of one. The V call is TRBV4-1, the J call TRBJ2-1, with 8 nucleotides matching TRBD2. Per the germline V gene, CDR1 is MGHRA and CDR2 is YSYEKL. The CDR3 covers 15 residues. V lost 4 bases to trimming and J lost 4 bases; unmatched junction nucleotides: 6. DNA for the CDR3: TGCGCCAGCAGCCCACTAGCGGTATCTTACAATGAGCAGTTCTTC. It yields the protein CASSPLAVSYNEQFF.

J is TRBJ1-6 and V is TRBV28; D call uncertain. The CDR3 has 14 residues. CDR1 and CDR2 from the germline V gene are MDHEN and SYDVKM. V lost 1 base to trimming and J lost 7 bases, with 8 bases between them. The CDR3 region has the DNA TGTGCCAGCAGTTTATTAGCCCTAAATTCACCCCTCCACTTT. Its protein is CASSLLALNSPLHF.

The chain links TRBV11-2 to TRBJ1-1; unclear D gene. Looked up from germline, CDR1 is SGHAT and CDR2 is FQNNGV. This CDR3 region has 13 residues. V lost 8 bases and J 0 bases, leaving 10 bases between the germline ends. CDR3 loop: CASRWAMNTEAFF. In nucleotides, the CDR3 is TGTGCCAGCCGCTGGGCTATGAACACTGAAGCTTTCTTT.

This chain connects TRBV5-6 to TRBJ2-1; 7 bases map to TRBD2. This CDR3 spans 16 amino acids. Trimming at V came to 5 bases and at J to 2 bases, leaving 10 bases not matched to a gene. Germline V gene data show CDR1 as SGHDT and CDR2 as YYEEEE. The CDR3 loop reads CASSFARAGAYNEQFF. For the CDR3, the DNA is TGTGCCAGCAGTTTCGCCCGGGCGGGGGCCTACAATGAGCAGTTCTTC. The whole variable domain, filled in from reference TRBV5-6 and TRBJ2-1, reads DAGVTQSPTHLIKTRGQQVTLRCSPKSGHDTVSWYQQALGQGPQFIFQYYEEEERQRGNFPDRFSGHQFPNYSSELNVNALLLGDSALYLCASSFARAGAYNEQFFGPGTRLTVL.

The chain recombines TRBV28 with TRBJ2-7; TRBD1 might be the D (5 bases). V dropped 2 bases and J dropped 7 bases, with 15 bases sitting between them. The CDR3 totals 14 residues. Germline assignment: CDR1 MDHEN and CDR2 SYDVKM. DNA of the CDR3: TGTGCCAGCAGTTTAGTGACAGCCCGTTGGGAGCAGTACTTC. This sequence encodes CASSLVTARWEQYF.

The CDR3 DNA is TGTGCCAGCAGCTTAGCGGGCGGGCCAGCAGCGACGAACACTGAAGCTTTCTTT. Translation: CASSLAGGPAATNTEAFF. The V call is TRBV7-2, the J call TRBJ1-1; the D is unclear. Germline values: CDR1 SGHTA, CDR2 FQGNSA. This CDR3 has 18 amino acids. The V gene lost 0 bases and the J gene lost 1 base, with 18 bases spanning the gap. The full variable domain, completed using reference TRBV7-2 and TRBJ1-1, is GAGVSQSPSNKVTEKGKDVELRCDPISGHTALYWYRQSLGQGLEFLIYFQGNSAPDKSGLPSDRFSAERTGGSVSTLTIQRTQQEDSAVYLCASSLAGGPAATNTEAFFGQGTRLTVV.

V is TRBV28 and J is TRBJ2-7; 7 bases line up with TRBD1. V dropped 8 bases and J dropped 3; count of bases not matched to a gene: 10. The CDR3 covers 14 residues. The germline CDR1 and CDR2 sequences are MDHEN and SYDVKM. The CDR3 region has the DNA TGTGCCAGCCTAAGTTCCACAGGGGTCTACGAGCAGTACTTC. It codes for CASLSSTGVYEQYF.

This chain connects TRBV5-1 to TRBJ2-5, with a tentative D call TRBD2 (6 bases). Trimming shortened V by 4 bases and J by 2 bases, and 15 bases separated the two germline ends. This CDR3 region has 15 residues. Germline CDR1 and CDR2: SGHRS and YFSETQ. CDR3: CASSTPPGLQETQYF. Here the CDR3 DNA reads TGCGCCAGCAGCACGCCCCCGGGACTGCAAGAGACCCAGTACTTC.

V and J are TRBV4-1 and TRBJ1-2, with D possibly being TRBD1 (6 bases). The V end lost 0 bases, the J end lost 2 bases, and 10 bases lay between the germline ends. CDR1 and CDR2 (germline): MGHRA, YSYEKL. This CDR3 spans 15 amino acids. This CDR3 is CASSQDAGGNYGYTF. The CDR3, as DNA: TGCGCCAGCAGCCAAGACGCTGGGGGCAACTATGGCTACACCTTC.

The gene calls are TRBV6-1 and TRBJ2-7; 8 bases are a match to TRBD1. Germline V lookup: CDR1 MNHNS, CDR2 SASEGT. The V segment lost 6 bases and the J segment 2 bases; nucleotides outside the gene matches: 6. This CDR3 is 14 amino acids long. CDR3 nucleotide sequence: TGTGCCAGCAGGGACAGGGTTCTGACCTACGAGCAGTACTTC. This encodes CASRDRVLTYEQYF.

The rearrangement links TRBV27 to TRBJ1-2; D perhaps matches TRBD1 (6 bases). CDR1 and CDR2 (germline): MNHEY, SMNVEV (reference sequence). V lost 6 bases and J lost 2, with 22 bases in between. This CDR3 comprises 17 residues. CDR3 sequence: CASRTLQGGLLNYGYTF. The CDR3, as DNA: TGTGCCAGCAGGACATTACAGGGAGGGCTGTTGAACTATGGCTACACCTTC.

CDR3 nucleotide sequence: TGTGCCAGTAGTATCTCGGGACAGTCCTACGAGCAGTACTTC. As protein: CASSISGQSYEQYF. The chain is built from TRBV19 and TRBJ2-7, with 7 bases matching TRBD1. This CDR3 spans 14 amino acids. V shed 3 bases, J shed 1 base, and the junction held 3 bases outside the gene matches. The germline V gene has CDR1 LNHDA and CDR2 SQIVND (reference sequence).

This chain joins TRBV2 and TRBJ1-5; possible D gene TRBD1, 6 bases. This CDR3 has 15 amino acids. Trimming took off 6 bases at V and 6 bases at J, with 18 bases between the two ends. CDR1 is SNHLY and CDR2 is FYNNEI in the germline V gene. The CDR3: CASRRGGSDAQPQHF. CDR3 DNA: TGTGCCAGCAGGAGGGGGGGCTCAGACGCTCAGCCCCAGCATTTT.

This chain uses TRBV9 with TRBJ2-1; the match to TRBD2 covers 8 bases. The CDR3 extends over 15 amino acids. Germline loops: CDR1 SGDLS, CDR2 YYNGEE. V dropped 0 bases and J dropped 3; count of bases not matched to a gene: 2. CDR3 DNA sequence: TGTGCCAGCAGCGTAGTGAGCGGGAGCTACAATGAGCAGTTCTTC. Translation gives CASSVVSGSYNEQFF.

The chain couples TRBV7-9 to TRBJ1-5, with 7 bases aligning to TRBD1. Per the germline V gene, CDR1 is SEHNR and CDR2 is FQNEAQ (reference sequence). The V segment lost 4 bases and the J segment 2 bases; nucleotides outside the gene matches: 11. This CDR3 comprises 17 residues. CDR3 nucleotide sequence: TGTGCCAGCAGCTCTCCGACAGGGTATAATGGCAATCAGCCCCAGCATTTT. It yields the protein CASSSPTGYNGNQPQHF. Full variable domain (outside the CDR3, taken from reference TRBV7-9 and TRBJ1-5): DTGVSQNPRHKITKRGQNVTFRCDPISEHNRLYWYRQTLGQGPEFLTYFQNEAQLEKSRLLSDRFSAERPKGSFSTLEIQRTEQGDSAMYLCASSSPTGYNGNQPQHFGDGTRLSIL.

V gene TRBV5-5 combines with J gene TRBJ2-1, with unresolved D. The CDR3 length is 13 residues. The germline V gene encodes CDR1 SGHKS and CDR2 YYEKEE (reference sequence). The germline V and J ends were trimmed by 0 bases and 4 bases, with 5 bases remaining between them. This CDR3 reads CASSLGQYNEQFF. In DNA, the CDR3 is TGTGCCAGCAGCTTGGGGCAATACAATGAGCAGTTCTTC.